Reported below is one T cell receptor (beta chain). The CDR3 goes on 3 residues after the read ends, and that part is filled in from the germline J gene. Germline assignment: CDR1 SNHLY and CDR2 FYNNEI. Trimming took off 5 bases at V and 7 bases at J, with 12 bases between the two ends. This CDR3 is built from 14 residues. This record belongs to a study of Tregs in tolerant kidney transplant recipients. Using immunoSEQ multiplex PCR, the repertoire was profiled, and TCRdb retains in-frame clones only, with some absent. The sample holds 50,000 to 65,000 clones. This chain joins TRBV2 and TRBJ1-6, with D uncertain. Sequences were derived from CD4+ T cells from blood, sampled before the transplant. This TCR derives from a human donor who received a combined kidney and bone marrow transplant. CDR3 DNA (partial): TGTGCCAGCAGTAACGGTTTTAACAATTCACCC. This codes for CASSNGFNNSP. The entire CDR3 is CASSNGFNNSPLHF.